Following are 17 T cell receptor beta chains from one sample sequenced in a study of Graves' ophthalmopathy and Graves' hyperthyroidism. TCR beta CDR3 regions were amplified from RNA transcripts. HTBI primers primed a first-round RT-PCR, and a second-round multiplex PCR followed. Via MiXCR, TCRdb re-called the multiplex PCR reads, giving one row per CDR3 protein. The data contain 340,000 or so distinct CDR3 sequences, about a sixth of them singletons. Sequencing used peripheral blood. These receptor sequences come from an adult man with Graves' ophthalmopathy.

Only a few counts were recorded for this clonotype. The chain couples TRBV5-1 to TRBJ2-7; a weak D match, TRBD2 (7 bases). This CDR3 contains 16 residues. Germline CDR1 and CDR2: SGHRS and YFSETQ. Trimming took off 0 bases at V and 0 bases at J, with 13 bases between the two ends. CDR3 in amino acids: CASSLEGGTVSYEQYF. CDR3 DNA sequence: TGCGCCAGCAGCTTGGAGGGGGGGACCGTCTCCTACGAGCAGTACTTC.

This clonotype was counted many times. The CDR3 region has the DNA TGCGCCAGCAGCCAAGCGGGGAGGGAGCAGTACTTC. Translation gives CASSQAGREQYF. J is TRBJ2-7 and V is TRBV4-1, with D perhaps TRBD2 (6 bases). The CDR3 runs 12 residues. Trimming left V 1 base short and J 7 bases short, with 8 bases between. Germline CDR1 reads MGHRA; CDR2 reads YSYEKL.

The gene calls are TRBV6-1 and TRBJ1-1; 12 positions match TRBD1. Germline assignment: CDR1 MNHNS and CDR2 SASEGT. The CDR3 consists of 17 residues. The junction had 6 bases not matched to a gene; V was cut back by 4 bases and J by 0 bases. CDR3 in amino acids: CASSGDRGRPMNTEAFF. Written as DNA, the CDR3 is TGTGCCAGCAGTGGGGACAGGGGGCGACCTATGAACACTGAAGCTTTCTTT.

This clonotype occurred many times. The chain is built from TRBV20-1 and TRBJ2-2; no clear D gene. This CDR3 has 12 residues. V lost 1 base to trimming and J lost 7 bases, with 7 bases between them. Germline V gene lookup returns CDR1 DFQATT and CDR2 SNEGSKA (reference sequence). The CDR3: CSARGVLGELFF. CDR3 DNA sequence: TGCAGTGCTAGAGGGGTTCTCGGGGAGCTGTTTTTT.

This clonotype was counted at least ten times. The rearrangement uses TRBV7-8 and TRBJ1-1; 8 bases fit TRBD1. CDR3 size: 15 residues. The J segment lost 1 base and the V segment lost 4 bases, leaving 5 bases of the junction unmatched. The germline CDR1 and CDR2 sequences are SGHVS and FQNEAQ. The CDR3 bases are TGTGCCAGCAGCTCAGCCGGGACAGGGAACACTGAAGCTTTCTTT. Its translation is CASSSAGTGNTEAFF.

Turning to this clonotype: This could be a read error, since a much larger clone is one nucleotide away. The rearrangement joins TRBV12-3 or TRBV12-4 to TRBJ1-3, with TRBD1 as a possible D gene (6 bases). Trimming removed 3 bases from V and 9 bases from J, with 15 bases in between. This CDR3 region has 14 residues. The CDR3 region is CASSLGTPGATIYF. CDR3 in DNA: TGTGCCAGCAGTTTGGGGACACCTGGAGCCACCATATATTTT.

This clonotype was observed many times. This chain joins TRBV6-2 or TRBV6-3 and TRBJ1-5; possibly TRBD1 for D (5 bases). This CDR3 region has 13 residues. V was trimmed by 6 bases and J by 0 bases, leaving 6 bases between them. Germline CDR1 reads MNHEY; CDR2 reads SVGEGT. The CDR3 region is CASRDSSNQPQHF. CDR3 nucleotide sequence: TGTGCCAGCAGAGACAGTAGCAATCAGCCCCAGCATTTT.

At least ten counts were recorded for this clonotype. V is TRBV10-3 and J is TRBJ1-1; no clear D gene. The CDR3 runs to 14 residues. V lost 6 bases and J 0 bases, leaving 11 bases between the germline ends. Germline values: CDR1 ENHRY, CDR2 SYGVKD. The CDR3, as DNA: TGTGCCATCAGATCTGGGCAACTGAACACTGAAGCTTTCTTT. It codes for CAIRSGQLNTEAFF.

This clonotype was counted many times. V is TRBV7-8 and J is TRBJ2-5, with TRBD2 identical over 8 bases. Germline loops: CDR1 SGHVS, CDR2 FQNEAQ. Trimming cost V 2 bases and J 7 bases; bases outside gene matches: 6. The CDR3 consists of 14 residues. The CDR3 coding sequence is TGTGCCAGCAGCTTAAGGCGGGGGGAAGGGACCCAGTACTTC. It specifies CASSLRRGEGTQYF.

This clonotype was detected many times. This chain links TRBV6-5 with TRBJ2-7, with a weak D call TRBD2 (6 bases). The CDR3 is 12 residues long. The V end lost 6 bases, the J end lost 4 bases, and 10 bases lay between the germline ends. CDR1 is MNHEY, CDR2 SVGAGI, per germline. The CDR3 DNA reads as TGTGCCAGCAGCCGTGGGGGGTACGAGCAGTACTTC. Translated, it gives CASSRGGYEQYF.

This clonotype was seen repeatedly, ten times or more. The J gene is TRBJ1-2, the V gene TRBV11-2; D call uncertain. The CDR3 consists of 17 residues. Deletions cut 3 bases from V and 7 bases from J, with 24 bases between. Per germline, CDR1 SGHAT and CDR2 FQNNGV. The CDR3 region is CASSLGKNRDFEVGYTF. The CDR3 nucleotides are TGTGCCAGCAGCTTGGGAAAAAACCGGGATTTTGAAGTTGGCTACACCTTC.

This clonotype was observed at least ten times. The V and J genes are TRBV3-1 and TRBJ2-5; D possibly uses TRBD1 or TRBD2 (5 bases each). Trimming left V 5 bases short and J 2 bases short, with 15 bases between. Per germline, CDR1 LGHDT and CDR2 YNNKEL (reference sequence). The length of the CDR3 is 15 residues. The chain's CDR3 is CASSRPGPLQETQYF. The CDR3 DNA follows: TGTGCCAGCAGCAGACCGGGACCGCTGCAAGAGACCCAGTACTTC.

There are many counts of this clonotype. The junction and the germline gene differ at one end; a read error may be behind it. V and J are TRBV27 and TRBJ1-1; the match to TRBD1 covers 7 bases. The V gene's germline CDR1 is MNHEY and CDR2 SMNVEV (reference sequence). The CDR3 contains 15 residues. CDR3 DNA: TGTACCAGCAGTCGAAGAGGGACAGCGAACACTGAAGCTTTCTTT. Protein: CTSSRRGTANTEAFF.

In its sample, this clonotype was seen many times. This chain joins TRBV7-2 and TRBJ2-7; 7 bases map to TRBD2. The CDR3 totals 14 residues. V was clipped by 5 bases and J by 4 bases; unmatched bases: 8. The V gene's germline CDR1 is SGHTA and CDR2 FQGNSA. CDR3 in DNA: TGTGCCAGCAGCCCTGGGGGGGTTGGGTACGAGCAGTACTTC. Its translation is CASSPGGVGYEQYF.

This clonotype has ten or more counts. The V and J genes are TRBV6-5 and TRBJ2-5; possibly TRBD1 for D (7 bases). CDR3 length equals 14 residues. Germline V gives CDR1 MNHEY, CDR2 SVGAGI. With 7 bases removed from V and 2 bases from J, the gap between germline ends came to 14 bases. The CDR3, as DNA: TGTGCCAGCACCCGGGGGACAGATCAAGAGACCCAGTACTTC. It codes for CASTRGTDQETQYF.

This clonotype has a count of ten or more. This chain links TRBV6-1 with TRBJ2-5, with 9 bases fitting TRBD1. Trimming at V came to 7 bases and at J to 7 bases, leaving 10 bases not matched to a gene. This CDR3 region has 14 residues. The V gene's germline CDR1 is MNHNS and CDR2 SASEGT. The CDR3 loop is CASIAGTGFVTQYF. The CDR3 DNA is TGTGCCAGCATTGCTGGGACAGGGTTCGTGACCCAGTACTTC.

This clonotype showed up many times. This may be a read error, as it is one base from a much larger clone. The rearrangement links TRBV20-1 to TRBJ1-5; a possible D gene is TRBD1 (6 bases). Trimming left V 7 bases short and J 7 bases short, with 17 bases between. Germline-derived CDR1 and CDR2 are DFQATT and SNEGSKA (reference sequence). This CDR3 is built from 13 residues. The CDR3 region has the DNA TGCAGTGGACGGAGGGGGGCTGGCCAGCCCCAGCATTTT. This codes for CSGRRGAGQPQHF.